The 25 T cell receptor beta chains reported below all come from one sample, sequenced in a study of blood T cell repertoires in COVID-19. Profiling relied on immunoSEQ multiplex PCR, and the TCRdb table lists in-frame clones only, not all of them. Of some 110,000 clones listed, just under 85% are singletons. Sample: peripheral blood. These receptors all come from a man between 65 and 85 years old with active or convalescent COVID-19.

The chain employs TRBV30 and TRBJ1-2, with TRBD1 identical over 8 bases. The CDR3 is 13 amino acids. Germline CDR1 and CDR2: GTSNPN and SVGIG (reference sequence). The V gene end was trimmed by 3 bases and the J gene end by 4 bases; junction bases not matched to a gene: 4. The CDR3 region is CAWRQGASYGYTF. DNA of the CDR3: TGTGCCTGGAGGCAGGGGGCCAGCTATGGCTACACCTTC.

Written as DNA, the CDR3 is TGTGCCAGCAGCCAAGTCCTTTCGAGCAATGAGCAGTTCTTC. Residues: CASSQVLSSNEQFF. This chain joins TRBV13 and TRBJ2-1; D ambiguous. The CDR3 consists of 14 residues. V was cut by 5 bases and J by 6 bases, with 14 bases left in between. Germline V gives CDR1 PRHDT, CDR2 FYEKMQ (reference sequence).

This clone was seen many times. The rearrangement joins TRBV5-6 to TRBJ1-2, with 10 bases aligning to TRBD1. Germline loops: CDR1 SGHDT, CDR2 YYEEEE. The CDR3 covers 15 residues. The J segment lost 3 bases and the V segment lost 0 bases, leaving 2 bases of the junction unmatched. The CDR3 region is CASSLAGTGDYGYTF. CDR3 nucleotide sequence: TGTGCCAGCAGCTTGGCAGGGACAGGGGACTATGGCTACACCTTC.

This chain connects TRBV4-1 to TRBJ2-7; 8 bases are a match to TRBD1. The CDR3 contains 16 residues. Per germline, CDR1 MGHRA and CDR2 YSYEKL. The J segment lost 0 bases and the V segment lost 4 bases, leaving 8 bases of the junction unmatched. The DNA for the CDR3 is TGCGCCAGCAGCCCCCAGGGGGCTAGCAGCTCCTACGAGCAGTACTTC. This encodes CASSPQGASSSYEQYF.

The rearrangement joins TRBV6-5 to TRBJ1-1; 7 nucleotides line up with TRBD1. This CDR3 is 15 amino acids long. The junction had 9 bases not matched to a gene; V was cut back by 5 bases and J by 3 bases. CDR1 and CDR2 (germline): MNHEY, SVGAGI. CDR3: CASSPSDRVDTEAFF. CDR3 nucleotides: TGTGCCAGCAGTCCTAGTGACAGGGTGGACACTGAAGCTTTCTTT.

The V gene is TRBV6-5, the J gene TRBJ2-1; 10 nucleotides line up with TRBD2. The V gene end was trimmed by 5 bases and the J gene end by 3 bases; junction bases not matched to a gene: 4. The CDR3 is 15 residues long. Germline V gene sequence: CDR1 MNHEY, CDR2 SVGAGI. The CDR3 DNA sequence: TGTGCCAGCAGTCGAACTAGCGGGAACTACAATGAGCAGTTCTTC. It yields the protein CASSRTSGNYNEQFF.

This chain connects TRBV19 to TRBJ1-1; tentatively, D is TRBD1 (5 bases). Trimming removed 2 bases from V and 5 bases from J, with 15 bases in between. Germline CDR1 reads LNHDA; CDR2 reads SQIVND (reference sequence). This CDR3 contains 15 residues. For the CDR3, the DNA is TGTGCCAGTAGTATAAATCCAGGGAGGGATACTGAAGCTTTCTTT. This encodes CASSINPGRDTEAFF.

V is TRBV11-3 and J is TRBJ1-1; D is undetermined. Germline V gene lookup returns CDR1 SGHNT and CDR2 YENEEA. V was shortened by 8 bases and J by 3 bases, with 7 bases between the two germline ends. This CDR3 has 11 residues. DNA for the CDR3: TGTGCCAGCCGGAGGGACACTGAAGCTTTCTTT. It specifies CASRRDTEAFF.

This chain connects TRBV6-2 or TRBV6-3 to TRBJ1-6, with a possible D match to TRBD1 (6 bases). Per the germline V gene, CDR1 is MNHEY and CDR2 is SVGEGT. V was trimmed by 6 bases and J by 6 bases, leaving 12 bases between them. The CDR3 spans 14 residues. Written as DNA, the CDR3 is TGTGCCAGCAGACCTCGGGACACTAATTCACCCCTCCACTTT. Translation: CASRPRDTNSPLHF.

CDR3: CASSLFGQGANYGYTF. CDR3 nucleotide sequence: TGTGCCAGCAGTCTATTTGGACAGGGAGCTAACTATGGCTACACCTTC. The chain joins TRBV27 to TRBJ1-2; 8 bases align to TRBD1. The CDR3 covers 16 residues. V was pared by 5 bases and J by 0 bases, with 8 bases of the junction left unmatched. In germline, CDR1 is MNHEY, CDR2 SMNVEV (reference sequence).

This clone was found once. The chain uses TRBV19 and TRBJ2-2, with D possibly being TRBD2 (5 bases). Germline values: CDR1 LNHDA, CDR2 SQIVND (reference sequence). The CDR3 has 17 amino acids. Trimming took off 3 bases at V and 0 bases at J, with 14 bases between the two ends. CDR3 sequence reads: CASSILGSGTNTGELFF. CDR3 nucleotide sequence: TGTGCCAGTAGTATTCTAGGGAGCGGAACGAACACCGGGGAGCTGTTTTTT.

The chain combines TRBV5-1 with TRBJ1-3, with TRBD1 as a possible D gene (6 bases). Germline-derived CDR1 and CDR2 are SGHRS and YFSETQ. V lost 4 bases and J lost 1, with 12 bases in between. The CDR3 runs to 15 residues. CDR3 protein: CASSPGGASGNTIYF. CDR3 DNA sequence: TGCGCCAGCAGCCCTGGGGGCGCGTCTGGAAACACCATATATTTT.

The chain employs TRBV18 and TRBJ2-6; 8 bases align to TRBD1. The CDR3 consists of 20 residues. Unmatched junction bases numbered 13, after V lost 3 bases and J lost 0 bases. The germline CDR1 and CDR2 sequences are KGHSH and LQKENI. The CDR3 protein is CASSPNGPGQVSSGANVLTF. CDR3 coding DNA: TGTGCCAGCTCACCCAACGGCCCGGGACAGGTAAGCTCTGGGGCCAACGTCCTGACTTTC.

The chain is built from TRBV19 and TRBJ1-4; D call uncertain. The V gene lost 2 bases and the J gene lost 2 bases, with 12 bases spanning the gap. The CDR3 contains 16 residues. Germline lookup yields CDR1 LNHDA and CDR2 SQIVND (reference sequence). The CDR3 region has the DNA TGTGCCAGTAGTATAAGGCTGGTACAGACTAATGAAAAACTGTTTTTT. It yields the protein CASSIRLVQTNEKLFF.

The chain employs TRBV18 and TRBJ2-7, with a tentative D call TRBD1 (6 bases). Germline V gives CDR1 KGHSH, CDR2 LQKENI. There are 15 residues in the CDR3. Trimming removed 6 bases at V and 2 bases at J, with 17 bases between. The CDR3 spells CASSPFRDTAYEQYF. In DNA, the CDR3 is TGTGCCAGCTCTCCGTTCCGGGACACTGCCTACGAGCAGTACTTC.

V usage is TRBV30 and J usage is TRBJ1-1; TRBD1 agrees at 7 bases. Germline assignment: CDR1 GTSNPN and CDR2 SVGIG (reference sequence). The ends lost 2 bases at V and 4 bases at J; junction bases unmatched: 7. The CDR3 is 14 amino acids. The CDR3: CAWSIQGGGTEAFF. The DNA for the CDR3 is TGTGCCTGGAGTATTCAGGGGGGTGGCACTGAAGCTTTCTTT.

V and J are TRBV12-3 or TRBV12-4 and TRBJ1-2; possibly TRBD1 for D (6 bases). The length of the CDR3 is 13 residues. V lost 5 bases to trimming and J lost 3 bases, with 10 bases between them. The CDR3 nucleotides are TGTGCCAGCAGTACAGGGAACCACTATGGCTACACCTTC. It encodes CASSTGNHYGYTF.

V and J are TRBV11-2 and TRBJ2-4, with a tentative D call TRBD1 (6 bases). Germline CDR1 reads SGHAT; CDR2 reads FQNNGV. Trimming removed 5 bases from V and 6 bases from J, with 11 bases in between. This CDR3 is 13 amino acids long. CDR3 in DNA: TGTGCCAGCAGCCCAGGGGTCCCAAACATTCAGTACTTC. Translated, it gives CASSPGVPNIQYF.

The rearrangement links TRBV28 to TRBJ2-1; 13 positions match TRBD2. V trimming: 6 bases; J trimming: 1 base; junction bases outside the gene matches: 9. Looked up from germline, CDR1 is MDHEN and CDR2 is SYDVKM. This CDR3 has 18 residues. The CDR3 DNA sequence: TGTGCCAGCAGCACCAGACTAGCGGGAGGAAGGTCCTACAATGAGCAGTTCTTC. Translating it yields CASSTRLAGGRSYNEQFF.

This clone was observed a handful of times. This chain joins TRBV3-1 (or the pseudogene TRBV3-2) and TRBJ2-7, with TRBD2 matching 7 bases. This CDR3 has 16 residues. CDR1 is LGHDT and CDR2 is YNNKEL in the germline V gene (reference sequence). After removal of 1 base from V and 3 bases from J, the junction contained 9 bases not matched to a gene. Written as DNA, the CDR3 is TGTGCCAGCAGCCAAGCGCTTGGGGGGGTCGGCTACGAGCAGTACTTC. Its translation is CASSQALGGVGYEQYF.

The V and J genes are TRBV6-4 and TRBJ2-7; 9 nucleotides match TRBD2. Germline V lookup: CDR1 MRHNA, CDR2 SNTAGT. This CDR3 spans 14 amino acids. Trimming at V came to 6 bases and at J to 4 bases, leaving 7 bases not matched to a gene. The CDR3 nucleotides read TGTGCCAGCAGGCCGGGACTAGCAGCTTACGAGCAGTACTTC. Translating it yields CASRPGLAAYEQYF.

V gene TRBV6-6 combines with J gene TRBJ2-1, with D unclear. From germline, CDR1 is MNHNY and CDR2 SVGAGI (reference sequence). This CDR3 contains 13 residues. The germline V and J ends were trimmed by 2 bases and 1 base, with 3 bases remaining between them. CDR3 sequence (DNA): TGTGCCAGCAGTTACCTGTCCTACAATGAGCAGTTCTTC. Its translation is CASSYLSYNEQFF.

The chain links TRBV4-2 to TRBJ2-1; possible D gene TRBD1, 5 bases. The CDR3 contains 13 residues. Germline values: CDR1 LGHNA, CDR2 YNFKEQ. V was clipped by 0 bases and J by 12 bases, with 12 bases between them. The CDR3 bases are TGTGCCAGCAGCCAAGATTTGGGGCTCGGGCAGTTCTTC. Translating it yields CASSQDLGLGQFF.

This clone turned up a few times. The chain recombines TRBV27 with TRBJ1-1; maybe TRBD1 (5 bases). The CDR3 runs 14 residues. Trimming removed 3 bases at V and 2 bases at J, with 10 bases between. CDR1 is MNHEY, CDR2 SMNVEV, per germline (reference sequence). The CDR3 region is CASSFLQGNTEAFF. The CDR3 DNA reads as TGTGCCAGCAGTTTTCTGCAGGGTAACACTGAAGCTTTCTTT.

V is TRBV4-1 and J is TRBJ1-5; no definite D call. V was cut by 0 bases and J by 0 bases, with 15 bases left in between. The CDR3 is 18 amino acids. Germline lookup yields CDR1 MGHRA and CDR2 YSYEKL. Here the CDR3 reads CASSQDLFRGYSNQPQHF. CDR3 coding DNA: TGCGCCAGCAGCCAAGATCTTTTCCGAGGGTATAGCAATCAGCCCCAGCATTTT.